Following are 13 T cell receptor beta chains from one sample sequenced in a study of cytomegalovirus exposure and HLA in healthy donors. Both 60 Vbeta primers and 13 Jbeta primers went into the PCR. Assay: immunoSEQ multiplex PCR; the TCRdb copy retains only in-frame clones and omits some. The data show 95,000 to 110,000 clones, around two thirds seen once. The sequenced sample consisted of PBMCs. The receptors shown here come from a middle-aged woman in good health and CMV-seropositive.

The chain links TRBV5-8 to TRBJ2-5, with TRBD1 identical over 12 bases. Germline CDR1 reads SGHTS; CDR2 reads YDEGEE. The CDR3 is 15 residues long. Trimming cost V 3 bases and J 3 bases; bases outside gene matches: 3. CDR3 in amino acids: CASSSGTGGEETQYF. Written as DNA, the CDR3 is TGTGCCAGCAGCTCCGGGACAGGGGGCGAAGAGACCCAGTACTTC.

This clone is a singleton in its sample. The J gene is TRBJ2-3, the V gene TRBV5-4, with D maybe TRBD2 (6 bases). The V end was cut by 0 bases, the J end by 3 bases, with 11 bases between. The V gene's germline CDR1 is SGHNT and CDR2 YYREEE (reference sequence). This CDR3 region has 15 residues. DNA of the CDR3: TGTGCCAGCAGCTTGGCGGGGGTCAGGACAGATACGCAGTATTTT. Protein sequence: CASSLAGVRTDTQYF.

The chain links TRBV7-3 to TRBJ2-7, with 9 bases that match TRBD1. CDR1 is SGHTA, CDR2 FQGTGA, per germline. V was pared by 3 bases and J by 6 bases, with 9 bases of the junction left unmatched. The CDR3 runs to 15 residues. CDR3 DNA sequence: TGTGCCAGCAGCTTGAAGGGACAGGGTTACGCCGAGCAGTACTTC. Translating it yields CASSLKGQGYAEQYF.

The chain has TRBV29-1 and TRBJ1-4, with TRBD1 matching over 9 bases. CDR1 SQVTM and CDR2 ANQGSEA come from the germline V gene. V lost 6 bases to trimming and J lost 8 bases; unmatched junction nucleotides: 7. The CDR3 runs to 13 residues. The CDR3 coding sequence is TGCAGCGTCAGGGGGACAGGGAACGAAAAACTGTTTTTT. Translating gives CSVRGTGNEKLFF.

This chain links TRBV30 with TRBJ1-6, with 8 bases aligning to TRBD1. Germline CDR1 GTSNPN, CDR2 SVGIG (reference sequence). J lost 13 bases, V lost 6 bases, and 11 bases had no gene match. The CDR3 has 13 residues. The CDR3 protein is CACAGQEGRPLHF. The CDR3 DNA reads TGTGCCTGCGCGGGACAGGAGGGTCGGCCCCTCCACTTT.

Regarding this clone: Because the CDR3 is missing its conserved closing phenylalanine or tryptophan, this is likely a read error. This chain uses TRBV29-1 with TRBJ1-1; 7 positions agree with TRBD1. J lost 1 base, V lost 7 bases, and 6 bases had no gene match. CDR3 length: 13 residues. Germline values: CDR1 SQVTM, CDR2 ANQGSEA. In DNA form, the CDR3 reads TGCAGCGACCGGGGACAGAAGAACACTGAAGCTTTCCTT. It yields the protein CSDRGQKNTEAFL.

The table lists this clone with a count of one. The chain links TRBV30 to TRBJ1-2, with no clear D. Germline V gives CDR1 GTSNPN, CDR2 SVGIG (reference sequence). The V gene lost 1 base and the J gene lost 0 bases, with 6 bases spanning the gap. The CDR3 is made up of 13 amino acids. The CDR3 bases are TGTGCCTGGAGTGGAGGGTCTAACTATGGCTACACCTTC. Its protein is CAWSGGSNYGYTF.

This clone was counted only a few times. This chain's CDR3 is CATSVAGGNYEQYF. CDR3 nucleotide sequence: TGTGCCACCAGCGTGGCGGGGGGGAACTACGAGCAGTACTTC. The genes are TRBV15 and TRBJ2-7, with 9 bases fitting TRBD2. J lost 3 bases, V lost 5 bases, and 5 bases had no gene match. Germline-derived CDR1 and CDR2 are LNHNV and YYDKDF (reference sequence). There are 14 residues in the CDR3.

The CDR3 protein is CASSPRTSGEQYF. CDR3 DNA: TGCGCCAGCAGCCCCCGGACTAGCGGGGAGCAGTACTTC. The genes are TRBV5-1 and TRBJ2-7, with 11 bases that match TRBD2. V lost 4 bases, J lost 7 bases, and 4 bases stayed unmatched. Looked up from germline, CDR1 is SGHRS and CDR2 is YFSETQ. The CDR3 length is 13 residues. Full variable domain (outside the CDR3, taken from reference TRBV5-1 and TRBJ2-7): KAGVTQTPRYLIKTRGQQVTLSCSPISGHRSVSWYQQTPGQGLQFLFEYFSETQRNKGNFPGRFSGRQFSNSRSEMNVSTLELGDSALYLCASSPRTSGEQYFGPGTRLTVT.

The genes are TRBV6-6 and TRBJ1-3; 7 nucleotides align to TRBD1. Unmatched junction bases numbered 0, after V lost 5 bases and J lost 2 bases. Germline V lookup: CDR1 MNHNY, CDR2 SVGAGI (reference sequence). This CDR3 is 13 amino acids long. Here the CDR3 reads CASSQGAGNTIYF. CDR3 DNA sequence: TGTGCCAGCAGTCAGGGGGCTGGAAACACCATATATTTT.

The chain employs TRBV4-3 and TRBJ1-4, with 10 bases fitting TRBD1. CDR1 LGHNA and CDR2 YSLEER come from the germline V gene. This CDR3 spans 16 amino acids. V was pared by 4 bases and J by 7 bases, with 9 bases of the junction left unmatched. The CDR3 loop reads CASSLSPGTGAEKLFF. As DNA, the CDR3 is TGCGCCAGCAGCCTATCACCGGGGACAGGGGCTGAAAAACTGTTTTTT.

In DNA, the CDR3 is TGCGCCAGCAGCCAAGGTTGGAGCGGGGTACAGAAAAACATTCAGTACTTC. Its protein product is CASSQGWSGVQKNIQYF. The rearrangement links TRBV4-1 to TRBJ2-4, with 7 bases lining up with TRBD2. The germline V gene has CDR1 MGHRA and CDR2 YSYEKL. The V segment lost 1 base and the J segment 4 bases; nucleotides outside the gene matches: 10. CDR3 size: 17 residues.

V usage is TRBV9 and J usage is TRBJ2-6; 10 nucleotides align to TRBD1. This CDR3 spans 17 amino acids. V gave up 4 bases and J gave up 2 bases; unmatched junction bases: 6. Germline CDR1 and CDR2: SGDLS and YYNGEE. As DNA, the CDR3 is TGTGCCAGCAGCCCTCGACAGGGGGCTACTGGGGCCAACGTCCTGACTTTC. Protein product: CASSPRQGATGANVLTF.